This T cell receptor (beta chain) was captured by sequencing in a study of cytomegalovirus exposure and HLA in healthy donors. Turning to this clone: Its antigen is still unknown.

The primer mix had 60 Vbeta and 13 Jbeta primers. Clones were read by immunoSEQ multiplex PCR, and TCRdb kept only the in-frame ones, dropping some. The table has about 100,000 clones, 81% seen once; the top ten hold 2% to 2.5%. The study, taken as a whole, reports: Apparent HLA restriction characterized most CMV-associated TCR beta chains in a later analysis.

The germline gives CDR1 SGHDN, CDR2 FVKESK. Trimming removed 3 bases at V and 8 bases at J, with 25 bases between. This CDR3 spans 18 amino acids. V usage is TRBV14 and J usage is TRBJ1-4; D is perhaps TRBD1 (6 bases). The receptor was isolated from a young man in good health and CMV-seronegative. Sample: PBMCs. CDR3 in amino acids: CASSQTHFPGDGYEKLFF. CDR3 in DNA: TGTGCCAGCAGCCAGACTCACTTTCCAGGGGATGGCTACGAAAAACTGTTTTTT. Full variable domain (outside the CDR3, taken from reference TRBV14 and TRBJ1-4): EAGVTQFPSHSVIEKGQTVTLRCDPISGHDNLYWYRRVMGKEIKFLLHFVKESKQDESGMPNNRFLAERTGGTYSTLKVQPAELEDSGVYFCASSQTHFPGDGYEKLFFGSGTQLSVL.